This T cell receptor beta chain was retrieved from a study of siplizumab effects on memory and regulatory T cells. TCRdb's copy holds only in-frame clones and misses some; the assay was immunoSEQ multiplex PCR. The data show 85,000 to 120,000 clones, roughly nine tenths seen once. Whole-study findings and limits: Unstimulated naive T cells seemed to show more diversity than memory cells did, and they also seemed to be among the major contributors to the alloresponse. Of the proliferating CD4+ or CD8+ clones, roughly 80-96% lacked a naive or memory phenotype that could be assigned. Significantly reduced by siplizumab was the cumulative frequency of alloreactive sequences, namely those traceable to unstimulated CD4+ memory cells. Whether the proliferating Tregs (from siplizumab cultures) were suppressive was not confirmed.

Germline V lookup: CDR1 SGHRS, CDR2 YFSETQ. The CDR3 loop spans 17 amino acids. V shed 3 bases and J 8 bases; nucleotides not matched to a gene: 13. Comment on this clone: Antigen specificity is unknown.

The V and J genes are TRBV5-1 and TRBJ2-1; TRBD2 agrees at 11 bases. The origin of this receptor is a human donor in good health. The source material was CD4+ T cells sorted from blood. CDR3 region: CASSSGELAGAVHEQFF. The CDR3 nucleotides read TGCGCCAGCAGCTCAGGGGAACTAGCGGGAGCTGTGCATGAGCAGTTCTTC.